This T cell receptor beta chain comes out of a study of shared clonotypes between healthy human individuals (dated by TCRdb to 2018 to 2021). For the wider study: A few men and a couple of women, aged 18 to 49 years, made up the cohort. Blood TCR repertoires of 5 or 6 healthy adults were deeply sequenced to estimate repertoire size and the extent of clonotype sharing between individuals. Per donor, leukapheresis produced somewhere between about 0.8 and 9.5 billion PBMCs. To increase sequencing depth and limit assay-specific biases, TCR repertoire library preparation and sequencing were carried out by different laboratories using diverse techniques. For each donor, CD4 naive and CD4 memory were each run on three plates, CD8 naive on two plates, and CD8 memory on one plate. What the work shows at the level of the full study, not this receptor alone: Based on pairwise subsampling, the degree of clonotype sharing among donors was expected to be affected by sequencing depth. When a few donors were compared, the shared fraction of clonotypes was about 5.2% for naive CD4, roughly 3.3% for naive CD8, about 2.5% for memory CD4, and approximately 0.4% for memory CD8. Compared with non-shared clonotypes, clonotypes shared by all four sorted-subset donors had higher generation probabilities. Estimated clonotype richness was generally larger for naive than for memory subsets. Because the study included a small number of donors, the genetic and exposure-history diversity represented was limited. Only blood was sampled, and tissue TCR repertoires likely differ from those in blood. Incomplete sequencing was indicated by rarefaction of sorted-subset datasets, despite the large sequencing depth.

Counted from cysteine to phenylalanine, this CDR3 has 17 amino acids. CDR3 DNA is the only sequence kept; it has 51 bases, read in frame from the first base. Using the deep immunoSEQ assay, TCR CDR3 regions were amplified from genomic DNA by multiplex PCR. For each cell subset, the extracted genomic DNA was distributed evenly across all wells of several immunoSEQ 96-well plates, and each plate served as one replicate. For sorted subsets, approximately 210 ng of genomic DNA, equivalent to 30,000 or so T cell genomes, went into each replicate PCR. Purified libraries were quantified with a Qubit 3.0 fluorometer, sized on a Bioanalyzer 2100, and re-quantified with the KAPA Library Quantification kit. A separate single-read 150-cycle Illumina NextSeq 550 flow cell was used to sequence each immunoSEQ 96-well plate. Regarding the original processing steps: Because only junctional sequences without quality scores were contained in the immunoSEQ output, filtering matching that applied to full-length reads could not be performed. To assign V/J genes and CDR3, sequences were annotated using PyIR, a Python wrapper for IgBLAST v1.9, with IMGT germline references. Any read was removed if the V/J assignment was weak (E-value above 1e-6), the CDR3 was missing, or the read contained stop codons, out-of-frame junctions, or ambiguous translated residues. A V3J clonotype was defined by an identical inferred V gene, J gene, and CDR3 amino acid sequence. Percentage overlap between repertoires was calculated by dividing the number of shared unique clonotypes by the size of the smaller repertoire. Richness of each repertoire was evaluated using RTK rarefaction, the Chao1 estimator, and Recon v2.1 estimates of unobserved clonotypes. Generation probabilities for all TCRbeta clonotypes obtained by the gDNA method from several donors were computed using OLGA. The table comes from immuneACCESS by way of TCRdb, which keeps in-frame sequences with V and J called. Part of the clones is missing from these tables; in studies checked, under half for an unresolved V gene and the rest for unknown reasons. The V and J calls and clone size were taken over from that table, and D and trimming were inferred from the DNA. This sample gives about 1,800,000 clones in total; about 95% of them show up just once. The ten most abundant clones make up 0.9% to 1.5% of the sample.

Points on this clone: What this receptor recognizes is not known. No qualities accompany the bases; no much larger clone lies one base away.

CD8 naive samples were obtained by positive selection for CCR7 among CD45RO-negative cells, yielding a CD45RA+CCR7+ population from which TemRA cells were excluded. Donors were healthy HIV-negative adults with no recently reported acute infections or vaccinations. All donors were Caucasian adults living in Nashville, Tennessee, USA. After blood collection by leukapheresis, PBMCs were isolated using Ficoll-Histopaque density gradient centrifugation and then cryopreserved in the vapor phase of liquid nitrogen. Analytical flow cytometry was used to check the purity and quantity of every magnetically sorted T cell population. Each sorted fraction had its genomic DNA isolated and then quantified by UV absorbance on a Nanodrop 2000c.

The source material was naive CD8+ T cells sorted from blood. This specimen's cell subset or site label, interpreted: CD45RA+CCR7+. The chain is encoded by TRBV21-1 joined to TRBJ2-7; TRBD2 is taken as the D call from the table, unchecked against the DNA. TRBV21-1 counts as a pseudogene. The clonotype was recovered from a man between 18 and 35 years old in good health. The DNA reads as follows: TGTGCCAGCAGCAAAGTGACCTTCACTAGCGTAAGTTACGAGCAGTACTTC. This gives the protein CASSKVTFTSVSYEQYF.